The 2 T cell receptor beta chains below all came from one sample that was sequenced in a study of T cells in Graves' hyperthyroidism and ophthalmopathy. TCR beta CDR3 regions were amplified from RNA. The HTBI primer set served for first-round RT-PCR of the TCR CDR3. MiXCR, applied by TCRdb to the multiplex PCR reads, yields one record per CDR3 protein. The sample contains 300,000 to 450,000 distinct CDR3 sequences, just under 15% of which appear only once. The sequencing input was blood. The receptors derive from a woman in her twenties or thirties with Graves' hyperthyroidism.

This clonotype was detected many times. The V call is TRBV29-1, the J call TRBJ2-5; 10 nucleotides match TRBD1. The V gene end was trimmed by 7 bases and the J gene end by 2 bases; junction bases not matched to a gene: 1. The CDR3 is 12 amino acids. Germline loops: CDR1 SQVTM, CDR2 ANQGSEA. The CDR3 region is CSAGQGQETQYF. The DNA for the CDR3 is TGCAGCGCGGGACAGGGGCAAGAGACCCAGTACTTC.

This clonotype was detected many times. The V gene is TRBV6-1, the J gene TRBJ1-1; TRBD1 matches at 9 bases. This CDR3 has 16 residues. Germline V gene data show CDR1 as MNHNS and CDR2 as SASEGT. V trimming: 6 bases; J trimming: 4 bases; junction bases outside the gene matches: 12. CDR3 coding DNA: TGTGCCAGCAGATCCCTGCCGGGACAGGGAAGCACTGAAGCTTTCTTT. Translated, it gives CASRSLPGQGSTEAFF.